The source of this T cell receptor beta chain is a study of blood T cell repertoires in COVID-19. Study-wide context: Acute and convalescent COVID-19 samples came from the United States, Italy and Spain. T cells, B-cell-depleted T cells, or PBMCs supplied cDNA or gDNA.

Unmatched junction bases numbered 7, after V lost 6 bases and J lost 6 bases. This CDR3 has 14 residues. Germline V CDR1 and CDR2: KGHSH, LQKENI. This clone was seen a handful of times. In the authors' workflow: The authors estimated nucleated cell counts from reference gene primer amplification. TCRdb's table, derived via immunoSEQ multiplex PCR, lists solely in-frame clones and lacks some. V and J calls and clone size are copied from that table; D and trimming were computed from the DNA. Of some 150,000 clones in the sample, 85% were seen once. The chain couples TRBV18 to TRBJ1-5; 8 positions agree with TRBD1. The specimen was peripheral blood. The TCR comes from a human donor with acute or convalescent COVID-19. The donor label of this sample is uncertain. CDR3: CASSSQGGFQPQHF. As DNA, the CDR3 is TGTGCCAGCTCCTCACAGGGGGGTTTTCAGCCCCAGCATTTT. The variable domain in full, completed from reference TRBV18 and TRBJ1-5, reads NAGVMQNPRHLVRRRGQEARLRCSPMKGHSHVYWYRQLPEEGLKFMVYLQKENIIDESGMPKERFSAEFPKEGPSILRIQQVVRGDSAAYFCASSSQGGFQPQHFGDGTRLSIL.